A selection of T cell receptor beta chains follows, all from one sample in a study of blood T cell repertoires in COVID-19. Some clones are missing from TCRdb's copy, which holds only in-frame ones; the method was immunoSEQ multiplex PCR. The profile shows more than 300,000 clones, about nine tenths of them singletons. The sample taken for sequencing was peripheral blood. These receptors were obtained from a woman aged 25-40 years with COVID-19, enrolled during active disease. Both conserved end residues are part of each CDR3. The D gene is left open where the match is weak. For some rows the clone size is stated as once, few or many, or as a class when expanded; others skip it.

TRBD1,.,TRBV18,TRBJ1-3,TGTGCCAGCTCAGAGGACAGGGTGAACACCATATATTTT,CASSEDRVNTIYF
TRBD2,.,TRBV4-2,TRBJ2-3,TGTGCCAGCAGCCGACTAGCGGGGGCTGTTAGCACAGATACGCAGTATTTT,CASSRLAGAVSTDTQYF
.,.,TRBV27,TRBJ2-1,TGTGCCAGCAGTTTGGGCTCCACAGACCACAATGAGCAGTTCTTC,CASSLGSTDHNEQFF
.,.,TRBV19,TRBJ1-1,TGTGCCAGTAGTATGGGACTCAACACTGAAGCTTTCTTT,CASSMGLNTEAFF
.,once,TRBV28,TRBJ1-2,TGTGCCAGCAGCTCGCTCCGGTATGGCTACACCTTC,CASSSLRYGYTF
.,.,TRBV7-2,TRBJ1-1,TGTGCCAGCAGCTTAGAAATCGGCAGGATGGGCACTGAAGCTTTCTTT,CASSLEIGRMGTEAFF
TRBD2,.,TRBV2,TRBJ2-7,TGTGCCAGCAGTCGGGGACTAGCGGAGACCTACGAGCAGTACTTC,CASSRGLAETYEQYF
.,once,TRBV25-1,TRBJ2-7,TGTGCCAGCAGTGAAGGGGGAGGTTCCTACGAGCAGTACTTC,CASSEGGGSYEQYF
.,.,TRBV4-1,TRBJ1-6,TGCGCCAGCAGCCAAGACTGGGACACGAATTCACCCCTCCACTTT,CASSQDWDTNSPLHF
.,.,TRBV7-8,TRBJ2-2,TGTGCCAGCAGCCCTCCGCGGACCGGGGAGCTGTTTTTT,CASSPPRTGELFF
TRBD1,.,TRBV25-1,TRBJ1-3,TGTGCCAGTCAGGGGACAGGGCGCGGAAACACCATATATTTT,CASQGTGRGNTIYF
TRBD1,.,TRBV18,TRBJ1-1,TGTGCCAGCTCAAGGGGACAGGGGGTGAACACTGAAGCTTTCTTT,CASSRGQGVNTEAFF
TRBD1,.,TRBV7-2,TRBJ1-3,TGTGCCAGCAGCGCAGGGACAGCCTCCTCTGGAAACACCATATATTTT,CASSAGTASSGNTIYF
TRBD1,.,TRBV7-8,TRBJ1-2,TGTGCCAGCAGCGCCACAGGGGCTAACTATGGCTACACCTTC,CASSATGANYGYTF
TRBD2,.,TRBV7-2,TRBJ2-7,TGTGCCAGCAGCTCCCGGGGGGGGTTCTACGAGCAGTACTTC,CASSSRGGFYEQYF
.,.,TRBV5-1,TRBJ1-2,TGCGCCAGCAGCCTCCATCCGACCGGGGAGCTCAACTATGGCTACACCTTC,CASSLHPTGELNYGYTF
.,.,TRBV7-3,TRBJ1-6,TGTGCCAGCAGCTTAACGTCATATAATTCACCCCTCCACTTT,CASSLTSYNSPLHF
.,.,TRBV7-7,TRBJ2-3,TGTGCCAGCAGCTTACTAGGTCGGCCAGATACGCAGTATTTT,CASSLLGRPDTQYF
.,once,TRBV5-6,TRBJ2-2,TGTGCCAGCAGCTTGGAGGACAAATTAGGGCTGTTTTTT,CASSLEDKLGLFF
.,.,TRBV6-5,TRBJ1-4,TGTGCCAGCAGTCGGGGATCGGCTAATGAAAAACTGTTTTTT,CASSRGSANEKLFF
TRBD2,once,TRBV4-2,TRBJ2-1,TGTGCCAGCAGCCAAGGGACGGGGGGGCGATACAATGAGCAGTTCTTC,CASSQGTGGRYNEQFF
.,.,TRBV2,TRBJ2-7,TGTGCCAGCACCTCCGGGTTGTACGAGCAGTACTTC,CASTSGLYEQYF
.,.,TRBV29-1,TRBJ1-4,TGCAGCGTTGAACTCCCGGCGGCAGCAACTAATGAAAAACTGTTTTTT,CSVELPAAATNEKLFF
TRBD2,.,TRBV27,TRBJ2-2,TGTGCCAGCAGTTTATGGGCGGGGGGGAACACCGGGGAGCTGTTTTTT,CASSLWAGGNTGELFF
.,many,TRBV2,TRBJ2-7,TGTGCCAGCATTGTGAGCGGATCCTACGAGCAGTACTTC,CASIVSGSYEQYF
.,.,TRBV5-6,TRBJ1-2,TGTGCCAGCAGCTTGTCGCAGGGGACGAGGGGCTACACCTTC,CASSLSQGTRGYTF
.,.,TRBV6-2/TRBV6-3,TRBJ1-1,TGTGCCAGCAGTTACAGGGGATACACTGAAGCTTTCTTT,CASSYRGYTEAFF